This T cell receptor (beta chain) was found in a study of technical replicates of blood from a handful of donors. In its sample, this clone was seen a few times. CDR1 is SEHNR, CDR2 FQNEAQ, per germline (reference sequence). J lost 5 bases, V lost 8 bases, and 4 bases had no gene match. The CDR3 totals 13 residues. Using immunoSEQ multiplex PCR, the repertoire was profiled, and TCRdb retains in-frame clones only, with some absent. The table records about 82,000 clones, over 75% of them present only once. This TCR derives from a human donor in good health. The gene calls are TRBV7-9 and TRBJ1-4; 8 positions agree with TRBD1. The specimen sequenced was T cells isolated from PBMCs. CDR3 protein: CASSGTGNEKLFF. The CDR3 DNA sequence: TGTGCCAGCTCCGGGACAGGAAATGAAAAACTGTTTTTT.